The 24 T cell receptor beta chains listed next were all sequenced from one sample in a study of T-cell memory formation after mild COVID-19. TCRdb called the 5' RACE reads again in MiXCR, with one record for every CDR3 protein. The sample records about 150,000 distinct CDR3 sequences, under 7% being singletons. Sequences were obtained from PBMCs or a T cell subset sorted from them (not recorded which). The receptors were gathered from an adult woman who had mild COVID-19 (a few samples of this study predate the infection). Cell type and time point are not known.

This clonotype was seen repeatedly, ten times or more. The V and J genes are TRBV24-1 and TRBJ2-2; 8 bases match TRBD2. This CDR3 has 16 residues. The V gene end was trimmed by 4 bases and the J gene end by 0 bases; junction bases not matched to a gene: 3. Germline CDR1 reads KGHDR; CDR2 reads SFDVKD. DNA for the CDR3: TGTGCCACCAGTGACTCGGGACTAGCGAACACCGGGGAGCTGTTTTTT. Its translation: CATSDSGLANTGELFF.

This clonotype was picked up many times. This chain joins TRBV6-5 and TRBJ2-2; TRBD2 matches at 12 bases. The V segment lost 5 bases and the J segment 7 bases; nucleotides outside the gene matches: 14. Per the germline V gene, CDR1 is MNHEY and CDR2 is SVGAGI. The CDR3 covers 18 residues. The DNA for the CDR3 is TGTGCCAGCAGTCTCCGACTAGCGGGAGCTAGGGGCATCGGGGAGCTGTTTTTT. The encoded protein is CASSLRLAGARGIGELFF.

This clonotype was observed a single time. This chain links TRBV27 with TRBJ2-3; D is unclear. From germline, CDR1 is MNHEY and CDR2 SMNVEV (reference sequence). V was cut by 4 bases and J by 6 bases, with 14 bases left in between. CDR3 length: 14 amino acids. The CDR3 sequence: CASSSTVGTDTQYF. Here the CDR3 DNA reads TGTGCCAGCAGTTCGACGGTGGGAACGGATACGCAGTATTTT.

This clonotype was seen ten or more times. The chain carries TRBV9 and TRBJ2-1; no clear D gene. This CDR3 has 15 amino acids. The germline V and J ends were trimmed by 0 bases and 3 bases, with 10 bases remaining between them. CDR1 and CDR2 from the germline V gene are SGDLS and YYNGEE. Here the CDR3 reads CASSVGSLYYNEQFF. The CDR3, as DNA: TGTGCCAGCAGCGTAGGTTCCCTATACTACAATGAGCAGTTCTTC.

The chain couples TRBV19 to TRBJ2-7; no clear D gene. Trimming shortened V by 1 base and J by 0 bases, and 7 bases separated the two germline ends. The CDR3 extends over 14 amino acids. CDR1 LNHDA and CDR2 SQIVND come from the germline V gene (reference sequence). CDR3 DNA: TGTGCCAGTAGTATAGCCGGCTACTCCTACGAGCAGTACTTC. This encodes CASSIAGYSYEQYF.

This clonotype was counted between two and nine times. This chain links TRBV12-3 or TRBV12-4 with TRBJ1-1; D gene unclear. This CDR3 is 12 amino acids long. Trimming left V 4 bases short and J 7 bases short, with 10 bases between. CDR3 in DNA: TGTGCCAGCAGTTCACGGAGGAATGAAGCTTTCTTT. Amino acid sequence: CASSSRRNEAFF.

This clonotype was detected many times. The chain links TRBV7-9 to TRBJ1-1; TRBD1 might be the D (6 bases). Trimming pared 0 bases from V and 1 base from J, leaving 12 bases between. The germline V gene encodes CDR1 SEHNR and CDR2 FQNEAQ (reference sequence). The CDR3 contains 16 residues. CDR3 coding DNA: TGTGCCAGCAGCTTAGCGTGGCAGGGGAAGAACACTGAAGCTTTCTTT. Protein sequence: CASSLAWQGKNTEAFF.

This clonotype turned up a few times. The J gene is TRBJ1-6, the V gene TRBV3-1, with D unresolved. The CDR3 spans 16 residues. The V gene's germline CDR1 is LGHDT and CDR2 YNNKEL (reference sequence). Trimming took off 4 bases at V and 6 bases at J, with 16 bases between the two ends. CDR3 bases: TGTGCCAGCAGCCCACCGGGGAAGGCTAGTAATTCACCCCTCCACTTT. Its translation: CASSPPGKASNSPLHF.

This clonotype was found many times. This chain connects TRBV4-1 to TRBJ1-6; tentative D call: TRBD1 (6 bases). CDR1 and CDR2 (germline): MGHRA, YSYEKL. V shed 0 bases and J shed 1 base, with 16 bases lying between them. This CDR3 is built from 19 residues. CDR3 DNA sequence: TGCGCCAGCAGCCAAGACCTGGACAGAAGTCGATCCTATAATTCACCCCTCCACTTT. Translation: CASSQDLDRSRSYNSPLHF.

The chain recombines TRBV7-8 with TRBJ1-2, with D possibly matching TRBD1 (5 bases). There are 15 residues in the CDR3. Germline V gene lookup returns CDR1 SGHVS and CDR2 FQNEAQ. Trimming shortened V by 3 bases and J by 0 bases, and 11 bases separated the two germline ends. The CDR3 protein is CASSFGASPNYGYTF. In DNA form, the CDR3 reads TGTGCCAGCAGCTTTGGGGCATCTCCTAACTATGGCTACACCTTC.

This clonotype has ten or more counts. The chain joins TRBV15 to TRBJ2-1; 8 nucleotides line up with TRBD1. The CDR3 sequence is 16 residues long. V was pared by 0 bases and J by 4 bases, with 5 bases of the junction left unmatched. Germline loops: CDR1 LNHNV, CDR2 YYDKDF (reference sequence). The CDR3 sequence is CATSREPTGGYNEQFF. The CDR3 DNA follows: TGTGCCACCAGCAGAGAGCCCACAGGGGGATACAATGAGCAGTTCTTC.

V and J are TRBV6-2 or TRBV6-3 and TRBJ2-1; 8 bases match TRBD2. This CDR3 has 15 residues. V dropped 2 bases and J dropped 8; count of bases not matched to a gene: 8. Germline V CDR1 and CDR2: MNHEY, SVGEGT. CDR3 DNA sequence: TGTGCCAGCAGTTACCGCGGGACTAGGTTTGATGAGCAGTTCTTC. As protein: CASSYRGTRFDEQFF.

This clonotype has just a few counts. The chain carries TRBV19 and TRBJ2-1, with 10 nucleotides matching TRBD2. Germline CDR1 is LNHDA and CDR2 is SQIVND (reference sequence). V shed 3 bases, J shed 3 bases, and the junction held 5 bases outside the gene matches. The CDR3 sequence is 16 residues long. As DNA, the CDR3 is TGTGCCAGTAGTATTGGGGCTAGCGGGAGCTACAATGAGCAGTTCTTC. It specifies CASSIGASGSYNEQFF.

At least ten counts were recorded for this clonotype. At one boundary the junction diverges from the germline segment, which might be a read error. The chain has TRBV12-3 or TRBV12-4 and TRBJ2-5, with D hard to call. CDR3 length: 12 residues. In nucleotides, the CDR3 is TGTGCCAGCAGTTTCTCTGCTGGGCCGTCAACCTTC. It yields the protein CASSFSAGPSTF.

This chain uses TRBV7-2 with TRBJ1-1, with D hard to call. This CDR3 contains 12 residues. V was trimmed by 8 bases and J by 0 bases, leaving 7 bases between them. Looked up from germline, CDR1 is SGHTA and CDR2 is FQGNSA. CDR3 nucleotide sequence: TGTGCCAGCTCGTTCATGAACACTGAAGCTTTCTTT. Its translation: CASSFMNTEAFF.

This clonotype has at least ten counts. The DNA of the CDR3 is TGTGCCAGCTCCGGACTAGCGGGGGGCTACGAGCAGTACTTC. This gives the protein CASSGLAGGYEQYF. The V gene is TRBV18, the J gene TRBJ2-7, with 14 bases that match TRBD2. CDR3 length: 14 residues. The germline gives CDR1 KGHSH, CDR2 LQKENI. V shed 6 bases, J shed 3 bases, and the junction held 1 base outside the gene matches.

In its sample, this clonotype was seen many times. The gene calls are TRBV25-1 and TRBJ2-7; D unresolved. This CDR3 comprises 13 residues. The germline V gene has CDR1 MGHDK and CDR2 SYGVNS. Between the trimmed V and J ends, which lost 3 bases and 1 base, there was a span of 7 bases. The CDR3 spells CASSDGQSYEQYF. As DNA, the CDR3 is TGTGCCAGCAGTGACGGGCAGTCCTACGAGCAGTACTTC.

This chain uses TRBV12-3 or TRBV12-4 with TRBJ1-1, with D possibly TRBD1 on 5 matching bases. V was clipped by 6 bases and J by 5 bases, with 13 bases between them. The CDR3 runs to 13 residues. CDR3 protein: CASRGPGITEAFF. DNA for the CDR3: TGTGCCAGCAGAGGACCAGGGATTACTGAAGCTTTCTTT.

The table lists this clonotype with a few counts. The CDR3 region is CASSIGYQPQHF. The DNA for the CDR3 is TGTGCCAGCTCTATCGGTTATCAGCCCCAGCATTTT. The V call is TRBV12-3 or TRBV12-4, the J call TRBJ1-5; the D is unclear. V lost 8 bases and J 5 bases, leaving 10 bases between the germline ends. The CDR3 covers 12 residues.

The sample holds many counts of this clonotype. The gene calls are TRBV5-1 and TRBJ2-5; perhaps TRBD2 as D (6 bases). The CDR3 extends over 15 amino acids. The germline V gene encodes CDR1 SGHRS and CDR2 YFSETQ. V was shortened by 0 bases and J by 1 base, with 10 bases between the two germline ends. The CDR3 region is CASSLVIGGQETQYF. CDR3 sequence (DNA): TGCGCCAGCAGCTTGGTTATCGGGGGCCAAGAGACCCAGTACTTC.

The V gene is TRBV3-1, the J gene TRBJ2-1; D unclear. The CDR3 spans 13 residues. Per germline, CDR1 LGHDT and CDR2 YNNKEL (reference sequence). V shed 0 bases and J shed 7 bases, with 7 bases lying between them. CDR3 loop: CASSQDRLNEQFF. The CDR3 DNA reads TGTGCCAGCAGCCAAGATAGATTGAATGAGCAGTTCTTC.

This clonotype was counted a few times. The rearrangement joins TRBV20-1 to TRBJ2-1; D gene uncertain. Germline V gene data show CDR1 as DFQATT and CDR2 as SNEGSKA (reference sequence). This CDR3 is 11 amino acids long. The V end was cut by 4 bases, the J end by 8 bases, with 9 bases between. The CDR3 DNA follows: TGCAGTGCTAATTGGCGATATGAGCAGTTCTTC. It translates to CSANWRYEQFF.

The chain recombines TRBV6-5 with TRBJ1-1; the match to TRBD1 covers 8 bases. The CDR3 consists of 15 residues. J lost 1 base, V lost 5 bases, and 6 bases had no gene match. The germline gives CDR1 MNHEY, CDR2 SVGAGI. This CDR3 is CASSGQGAANTEAFF. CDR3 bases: TGTGCCAGCAGTGGTCAGGGGGCCGCGAACACTGAAGCTTTCTTT.

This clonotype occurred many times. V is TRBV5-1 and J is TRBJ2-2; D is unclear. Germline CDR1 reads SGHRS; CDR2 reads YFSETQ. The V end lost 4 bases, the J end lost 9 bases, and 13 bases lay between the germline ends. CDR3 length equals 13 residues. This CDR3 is CASSAALGRELFF. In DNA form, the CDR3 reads TGCGCCAGCAGCGCCGCACTTGGCCGGGAGCTGTTTTTT.